A single sample gave rise to the 17 T cell receptor beta chains below, sequenced in a study of T cell responses to AZD1222 COVID-19 vaccine. The assay was immunoSEQ multiplex PCR, and TCRdb's table has in-frame clones only and misses some. The sample yields under 150,000 clones, roughly 90% seen once. This specimen was peripheral blood, taken on day 0 of AZD1222 vaccination. All receptors come from an adult in good health.

The V and J genes are TRBV28 and TRBJ1-4; D unresolved. This CDR3 spans 12 amino acids. Trimming pared 7 bases from V and 3 bases from J, leaving 6 bases between. In germline, CDR1 is MDHEN, CDR2 SYDVKM. The CDR3 protein is CASTRANEKLFF. The CDR3 DNA reads TGTGCCAGCACGAGGGCTAATGAAAAACTGTTTTTT. The entire variable domain, with the rest obtained from reference TRBV28 and TRBJ1-4, is as follows: DVKVTQSSRYLVKRTGEKVFLECVQDMDHENMFWYRQDPGLGLRLIYFSYDVKMKEKGDIPEGYSVSREKKERFSLILESASTNQTSMYLCASTRANEKLFFGSGTQLSVL.

This clone was observed a single time. This chain connects TRBV5-1 to TRBJ2-3; D is undetermined. Germline loops: CDR1 SGHRS, CDR2 YFSETQ. V shed 1 base and J shed 4 bases, with 7 bases lying between them. This CDR3 has 13 residues. CDR3 nucleotide sequence: TGCGCCAGCAGCTTGATCGCTGCAGATACGCAGTATTTT. This gives the protein CASSLIAADTQYF. The variable domain in full, completed from reference TRBV5-1 and TRBJ2-3, reads KAGVTQTPRYLIKTRGQQVTLSCSPISGHRSVSWYQQTPGQGLQFLFEYFSETQRNKGNFPGRFSGRQFSNSRSEMNVSTLELGDSALYLCASSLIAADTQYFGPGTRLTVL.

The chain is built from TRBV5-5 and TRBJ2-5; TRBD2 agrees at 9 bases. V dropped 3 bases and J dropped 2; count of bases not matched to a gene: 11. CDR3 length equals 17 residues. Germline values: CDR1 SGHKS, CDR2 YYEKEE (reference sequence). The CDR3 spells CASSSVRASGNQETQYF. The CDR3 DNA reads TGTGCCAGCAGCTCAGTCAGGGCTAGCGGGAATCAAGAGACCCAGTACTTC.

The V gene is TRBV7-3, the J gene TRBJ2-4, with 7 nucleotides matching TRBD2. V trimming: 1 base; J trimming: 0 bases; junction bases outside the gene matches: 12. This CDR3 region has 19 residues. CDR1 is SGHTA and CDR2 is FQGTGA in the germline V gene. The CDR3 DNA reads as TGTGCCAGCAGCTTAAAAGGGGAGGGCAGGCCTTTAGCCAAAAACATTCAGTACTTC. Protein product: CASSLKGEGRPLAKNIQYF.

The chain is built from TRBV27 and TRBJ2-5; possibly TRBD1 or TRBD2 for D (5 bases each). This CDR3 is 13 amino acids long. Germline V gene data show CDR1 as MNHEY and CDR2 as SMNVEV (reference sequence). V gave up 5 bases and J gave up 7 bases, with 14 bases separating them. The CDR3 loop is CASSPGAIGTQYF. The DNA of the CDR3 is TGTGCCAGCAGTCCCGGGGCTATCGGGACCCAGTACTTC.

The chain recombines TRBV5-1 with TRBJ2-1; D possibly corresponds to TRBD1 (5 bases). CDR1 and CDR2 (germline): SGHRS, YFSETQ. The CDR3 consists of 16 residues. Trimming cost V 6 bases and J 2 bases, with 18 bases left between them. The CDR3 sequence: CASTPVGHKAYNEQFF. The CDR3 nucleotides read TGCGCCAGCACGCCGGTAGGACACAAAGCCTACAATGAGCAGTTCTTC. Filled out from reference TRBV5-1 and TRBJ2-1, the complete variable domain reads KAGVTQTPRYLIKTRGQQVTLSCSPISGHRSVSWYQQTPGQGLQFLFEYFSETQRNKGNFPGRFSGRQFSNSRSEMNVSTLELGDSALYLCASTPVGHKAYNEQFFGPGTRLTVL.

This chain joins TRBV6-5 and TRBJ2-3; 8 nucleotides match TRBD2. Germline V gives CDR1 MNHEY, CDR2 SVGAGI. This CDR3 is 14 amino acids long. J gave up 4 bases and V 4 bases, and 4 bases lay outside the gene matches. This CDR3 is CASSLVGGADTQYF. CDR3 nucleotide sequence: TGTGCCAGCAGTTTAGTCGGGGGGGCAGATACGCAGTATTTT.

On this clone itself: Sequence at one end of the junction differs from germline and may be a read error. The chain's CDR3 is CSARVNYF. CDR3 coding DNA: TGCAGTGCTAGAGTTAACTACTTT. The J gene is TRBJ1-1, the V gene TRBV20-1; D gene unclear. Germline values: CDR1 DFQATT, CDR2 SNEGSKA (reference sequence). The CDR3 has 8 residues.

This chain connects TRBV6-5 to TRBJ1-5; no reliable D call. CDR1 and CDR2 (germline): MNHEY, SVGAGI. The ends were cut back, 4 bases at V and 5 bases at J, with 9 bases in the middle. CDR3 length: 13 amino acids. In DNA form, the CDR3 reads TGTGCCAGCAGTTCCTTACCAGATCAGCCCCAGCATTTT. Amino acid sequence: CASSSLPDQPQHF.

V and J are TRBV6-2 or TRBV6-3 and TRBJ2-7; 8 bases fit TRBD1. Trimming took 5 bases from V and 2 from J; bases not matched to a gene: 5. Germline lookup yields CDR1 MNHEY and CDR2 SVGEGT. The CDR3 length is 14 residues. CDR3 nucleotide sequence: TGTGCCAGCAGTGTAAACAGGGGGACCTACGAGCAGTACTTC. Its protein is CASSVNRGTYEQYF.

The rearrangement uses TRBV23-1 and TRBJ2-1, with D perhaps TRBD1 or TRBD2 (5 bases each). TRBV23-1 counts as an open reading frame of uncertain function. Trimming stripped 3 bases from V and 5 bases from J, with 11 bases between. The CDR3 contains 14 residues. The CDR3 loop is CASSQQGVNNEQFF. The CDR3 DNA follows: TGCGCCAGCAGTCAGCAGGGAGTGAACAATGAGCAGTTCTTC.

The chain carries TRBV7-9 and TRBJ2-7, with 7 bases that match TRBD2. V lost 2 bases to trimming and J lost 1 base; unmatched junction nucleotides: 5. The V gene's germline CDR1 is SEHNR and CDR2 FQNEAQ (reference sequence). The CDR3 totals 15 residues. The CDR3 protein is CASSLYGGESYEQYF. The CDR3 nucleotides are TGTGCCAGCAGCTTATATGGGGGGGAATCCTACGAGCAGTACTTC.

This rearrangement joins TRBV27 to TRBJ1-5; 11 nucleotides agree with TRBD1. This CDR3 contains 16 residues. With V trimmed by 2 bases and J by 5 bases, 5 bases remained unmatched. Germline V gene lookup returns CDR1 MNHEY and CDR2 SMNVEV (reference sequence). CDR3 bases: TGTGCCAGCAGTTTACCCCGGACAGGGGGCGATCAGCCCCAGCATTTT. This translates into CASSLPRTGGDQPQHF.

The V and J genes are TRBV29-1 and TRBJ2-4, with TRBD1 identical over 8 bases. Germline-derived CDR1 and CDR2 are SQVTM and ANQGSEA. This CDR3 is 16 amino acids long. V lost 5 bases, J lost 2 bases, and 11 bases stayed unmatched. The CDR3 loop reads CSVRSQGAGTKNIQYF. The CDR3 bases are TGCAGCGTTAGGAGTCAGGGGGCTGGGACCAAAAACATTCAGTACTTC.

In its sample, this clone was seen a few times. This chain uses TRBV29-1 with TRBJ1-2; no definite D call. CDR1 and CDR2 (germline): SQVTM, ANQGSEA. This CDR3 spans 12 amino acids. V was clipped by 4 bases and J by 6 bases, with 12 bases between them. The CDR3 sequence: CSVASLRDGYTF. As DNA, the CDR3 is TGCAGCGTTGCCAGCTTACGCGATGGCTACACCTTC.

This chain links TRBV10-3 with TRBJ2-1, with a weak D call TRBD1 (5 bases). The germline V and J ends were trimmed by 0 bases and 9 bases, with 18 bases remaining between them. Per the germline V gene, CDR1 is ENHRY and CDR2 is SYGVKD. The CDR3 is 16 residues long. As DNA, the CDR3 is TGTGCCATCAGTGAGTCGACAGTTTACCCTCTTAGTGAGCAGTTCTTC. As protein: CAISESTVYPLSEQFF.

The genes are TRBV7-6 and TRBJ1-3; D may be TRBD1 (5 bases). The CDR3 totals 18 residues. From germline, CDR1 is SGHVS and CDR2 FNYEAQ. The ends were cut back, 2 bases at V and 0 bases at J, with 17 bases in the middle. This CDR3 is CASSLKTGRGRSGNTIYF. CDR3 bases: TGTGCCAGCAGCTTAAAGACCGGGCGGGGCCGCTCTGGAAACACCATATATTTT. The entire variable domain, with the rest obtained from reference TRBV7-6 and TRBJ1-3, is as follows: GAGVSQSPRYKVTKRGQDVALRCDPISGHVSLYWYRQALGQGPEFLTYFNYEAQQDKSGLPNDRFSAERPEGSISTLTIQRTEQRDSAMYRCASSLKTGRGRSGNTIYFGEGSWLTVV.